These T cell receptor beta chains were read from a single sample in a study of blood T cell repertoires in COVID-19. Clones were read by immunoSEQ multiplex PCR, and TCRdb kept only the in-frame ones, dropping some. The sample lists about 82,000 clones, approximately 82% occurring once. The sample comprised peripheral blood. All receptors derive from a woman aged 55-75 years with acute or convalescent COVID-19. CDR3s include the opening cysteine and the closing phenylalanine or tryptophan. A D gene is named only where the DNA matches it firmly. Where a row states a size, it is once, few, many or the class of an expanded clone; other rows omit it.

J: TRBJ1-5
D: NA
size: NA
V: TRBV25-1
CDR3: CASSGRGIDQPQHF
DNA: TGTGCCAGCAGTGGCCGGGGTATAGATCAGCCCCAGCATTTT

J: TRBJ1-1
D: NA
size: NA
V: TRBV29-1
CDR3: CSSWTDEAFF
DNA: TGCAGCTCGTGGACAGATGAAGCTTTCTTT

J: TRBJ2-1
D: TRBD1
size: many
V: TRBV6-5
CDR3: CASSHGQGSEQFF
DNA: TGTGCCAGCAGTCACGGACAGGGGAGTGAGCAGTTCTTC

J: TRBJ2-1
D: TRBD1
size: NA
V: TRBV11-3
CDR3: CASSLEGQGARNEQFF
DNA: TGTGCCAGCAGCTTAGAAGGACAGGGGGCGAGAAATGAGCAGTTCTTC

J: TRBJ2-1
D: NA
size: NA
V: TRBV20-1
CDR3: CSARSTNEQFF
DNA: TGCAGTGCTAGGAGCACCAATGAGCAGTTCTTC

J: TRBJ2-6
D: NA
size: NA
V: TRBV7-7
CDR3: CASSPTGPGANVLTF
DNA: TGTGCTAGCAGCCCAACAGGGCCTGGGGCCAACGTCCTGACTTTC

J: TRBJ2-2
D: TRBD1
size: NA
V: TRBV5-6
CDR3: CASSLVGQSTGELFF
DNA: TGTGCCAGCAGCTTGGTGGGACAGAGCACCGGGGAGCTGTTTTTT

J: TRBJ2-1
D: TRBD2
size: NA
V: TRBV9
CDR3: CASSVAAGSYNEQFF
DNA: TGTGCCAGCAGCGTAGCAGCGGGATCCTACAATGAGCAGTTCTTC

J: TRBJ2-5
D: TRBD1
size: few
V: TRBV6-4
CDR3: CASSVIQGPQETQYF
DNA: TGTGCCAGCAGTGTAATACAGGGGCCCCAAGAGACCCAGTACTTC

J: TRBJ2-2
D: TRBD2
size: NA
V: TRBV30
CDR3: CAWSVGGTGELFF
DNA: TGTGCCTGGAGTGTCGGGGGGACCGGGGAGCTGTTTTTT

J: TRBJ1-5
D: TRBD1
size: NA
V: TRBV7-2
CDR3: CASSDRDRYQPQHF
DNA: TGTGCCAGCAGCGACCGGGACAGATATCAGCCCCAGCATTTT

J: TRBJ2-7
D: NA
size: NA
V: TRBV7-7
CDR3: CASSLGPGEGYEQYF
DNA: TGTGCTAGCAGCTTAGGGCCAGGTGAGGGCTACGAGCAGTACTTC

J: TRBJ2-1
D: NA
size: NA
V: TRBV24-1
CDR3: CATSSRDRVLYNEQFF
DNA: TGTGCCACCAGTTCCCGAGACAGAGTTTTATACAATGAGCAGTTCTTC

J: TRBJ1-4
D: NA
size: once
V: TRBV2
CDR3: CASRPGTSKLFF
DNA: TGTGCCAGCAGACCCGGGACTTCCAAACTGTTTTTT

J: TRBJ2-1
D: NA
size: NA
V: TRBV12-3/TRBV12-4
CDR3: CASSLGGSGDQFF
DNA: TGTGCCAGCAGTTTAGGAGGTTCCGGGGATCAGTTCTTC

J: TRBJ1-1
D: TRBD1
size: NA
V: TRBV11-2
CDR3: CASSAQGGGTEAFF
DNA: TGTGCCAGCAGCGCTCAGGGGGGCGGCACTGAAGCTTTCTTT

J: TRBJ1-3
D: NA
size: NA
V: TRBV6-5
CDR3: CASSYTAGSGNTIYF
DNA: TGTGCCAGCAGTTACACTGCGGGGTCTGGAAACACCATATATTTT

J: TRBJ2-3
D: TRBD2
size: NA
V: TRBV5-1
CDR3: CASSQFGTSGSTDTQYF
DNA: TGCGCCAGCAGCCAGTTCGGGACTAGCGGGAGCACAGATACGCAGTATTTT

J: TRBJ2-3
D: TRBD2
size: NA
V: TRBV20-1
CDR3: CSATTSGPQYF
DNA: TGCAGTGCTACGACTAGCGGGCCGCAGTATTTT

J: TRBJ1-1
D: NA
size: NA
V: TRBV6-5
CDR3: CASAGVSRNTEAFF
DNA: TGTGCCAGCGCAGGGGTTTCGAGGAACACTGAAGCTTTCTTT

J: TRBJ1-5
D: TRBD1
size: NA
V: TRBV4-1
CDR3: CASSQVSGGYDQPQHF
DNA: TGCGCCAGCAGCCAAGTCTCAGGGGGGTATGATCAGCCCCAGCATTTT

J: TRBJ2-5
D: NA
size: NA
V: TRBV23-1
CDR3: CASSQLGESDF
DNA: TGCGCCAGCAGTCAATTAGGAGAGTCGGACTTC